This T cell receptor (beta chain) was identified during a study of blood T cell repertoires in COVID-19. Per the study methods: Reference gene primers were amplified, and this amplification served to estimate nucleated cell counts. Only in-frame clones appear in the TCRdb table, and some are missing; sequencing was by immunoSEQ multiplex PCR. V, J and clone size derive from that table, while D and trimming were established from the DNA sequence. The data hold a few hundred thousand clones, with 75% to 90% observed a single time. Those who participated ranged in age from about 18 to 95 years and resided in 24 US areas. Recovered status applied to Cohort 3 donors who had two consecutive negative PCRs. It also applied to those with clearance or with symptom resolution. Material for sequencing was PBMCs or T cells enriched from blood (not recorded which). The origin of this receptor is a man between 18 and 29 years old who had recovered from COVID-19.

CDR3 amino acids: CASSQDARASGELFF. The CDR3 coding sequence is TGTGCCAGCAGCCAAGATGCCAGGGCGTCCGGGGAGCTGTTTTTT. V and J are TRBV3-1 (or the pseudogene TRBV3-2) and TRBJ2-2; perhaps TRBD1 as D (5 bases). The V end was cut by 0 bases, the J end by 6 bases, with 11 bases between. Germline V lookup: CDR1 LGHDT, CDR2 YNNKEL (reference sequence). This CDR3 has 15 amino acids.